These 28 T cell receptor beta chains were all obtained from the same sample, sequenced in a study of CD8 T cells in Susac syndrome. It was with random hexamers that roughly 0.45 to 1 ug RNA was reverse transcribed. Each CDR3 protein is one row after TCRdb ran MiXCR on the immunoSEQ multiplex PCR reads. The sample includes around 230,000 distinct CDR3 sequences, around 96% of them seen just once. The specimen sequenced was CD4+ T cells from PBMCs. These receptors originate from a human donor with multiple sclerosis.

V is TRBV20-1 and J is TRBJ2-5; TRBD1 or TRBD2 may be the D gene (5 bases each). This CDR3 spans 12 amino acids. Germline loops: CDR1 DFQATT, CDR2 SNEGSKA (reference sequence). Between the trimmed V and J ends, which lost 1 base and 4 bases, there was a span of 7 bases. CDR3 in amino acids: CSARVRGETQYF. Here the CDR3 DNA reads TGCAGTGCTAGAGTGAGGGGAGAGACCCAGTACTTC.

The V call is TRBV20-1, the J call TRBJ1-4, with 8 bases fitting TRBD1. Trimming at V came to 4 bases and at J to 4 bases, leaving 5 bases not matched to a gene. This CDR3 spans 14 amino acids. Germline-derived CDR1 and CDR2 are DFQATT and SNEGSKA (reference sequence). The CDR3 protein is CSAKTGGVNEKLFF. CDR3 sequence (DNA): TGCAGTGCTAAAACAGGGGGAGTTAATGAAAAACTGTTTTTT.

As to this clonotype: The junction differs from germline at one of its ends, possibly a read error. This chain joins TRBV2 and TRBJ2-1; D uncertain. The CDR3 sequence is 11 residues long. Germline-derived CDR1 and CDR2 are SNHLY and FYNNEI. DNA for the CDR3: TGTGCCAGCAATGAATACAATGAGCAGTTCTTC. Translated: CASNEYNEQFF. Full variable domain (rest looked up from reference TRBV2 and TRBJ2-1): EPEVTQTPSHQVTQMGQEVILRCVPISNHLYFYWYRQILGQKVEFLVSFYNNEISEKSEIFDDQFSVERPDGSNFTLKIRSTKLEDSAMYFCASNEYNEQFFGPGTRLTVL.

V and J are TRBV25-1 and TRBJ1-6; D uncertain. From germline, CDR1 is MGHDK and CDR2 SYGVNS. V was clipped by 6 bases and J by 7 bases, with 7 bases between them. The CDR3 is 12 residues long. DNA of the CDR3: TGTGCCAGCAGAACCACAAATTCACCCCTCCACTTT. It codes for CASRTTNSPLHF.

The chain combines TRBV9 with TRBJ1-5; D uncertain. V was cut by 0 bases and J by 3 bases, with 7 bases left in between. Germline V CDR1 and CDR2: SGDLS, YYNGEE. The CDR3 runs to 14 residues. CDR3 sequence: CASSVAADNQPQHF. In DNA, the CDR3 is TGTGCCAGCAGCGTAGCGGCGGACAATCAGCCCCAGCATTTT.

CDR3 residues: CSARVSPKNIQYF. For the CDR3, the DNA is TGCAGTGCTAGAGTTTCCCCCAAAAACATTCAGTACTTC. The chain joins TRBV20-1 to TRBJ2-4; D is unresolved. The CDR3 totals 13 residues. Trimming stripped 1 base from V and 2 bases from J, with 6 bases between. Germline V gene data show CDR1 as DFQATT and CDR2 as SNEGSKA (reference sequence).

This clonotype was seen once. The V call is TRBV27, the J call TRBJ2-3; D is possibly TRBD2 (5 bases). Germline V gene sequence: CDR1 MNHEY, CDR2 SMNVEV (reference sequence). The CDR3 is 14 amino acids. V was shortened by 3 bases and J by 2 bases, with 9 bases between the two germline ends. In nucleotides, the CDR3 is TGTGCCAGCAGTTTTACTAGTCACACAGATACGCAGTATTTT. Protein sequence: CASSFTSHTDTQYF.

The chain carries TRBV5-4 and TRBJ2-1; 7 bases are shared with TRBD2. The CDR3 consists of 16 residues. The V segment lost 0 bases and the J segment 8 bases; nucleotides outside the gene matches: 11. Germline assignment: CDR1 SGHNT and CDR2 YYREEE (reference sequence). This chain's CDR3 is CASSLARSGIYDEQFF. The CDR3 nucleotides read TGTGCCAGCAGCTTGGCCCGGAGCGGGATCTATGATGAGCAGTTCTTC.

This clonotype was counted a single time. V and J are TRBV2 and TRBJ1-4; D ambiguous. From germline, CDR1 is SNHLY and CDR2 FYNNEI. The CDR3 length is 15 residues. V was shortened by 1 base and J by 8 bases, with 14 bases between the two germline ends. The CDR3 is CASSEGFALMEKLFF. CDR3 sequence (DNA): TGTGCCAGCAGTGAAGGGTTCGCCCTAATGGAAAAACTGTTTTTT.

The rearrangement joins TRBV27 to TRBJ1-4; 8 bases are shared with TRBD1. CDR3 length: 13 residues. V lost 8 bases, J lost 4 bases, and 3 bases stayed unmatched. Germline values: CDR1 MNHEY, CDR2 SMNVEV (reference sequence). CDR3 loop: CASSQGVNEKLFF. CDR3 bases: TGTGCCAGCTCACAGGGGGTTAATGAAAAACTGTTTTTT.

The chain carries TRBV4-1 and TRBJ1-5, with D perhaps TRBD1 (6 bases). Trimming pared 6 bases from V and 0 bases from J, leaving 15 bases between. Germline V CDR1 and CDR2: MGHRA, YSYEKL. This CDR3 has 16 amino acids. The CDR3 here is CASSRTGTPSNQPQHF. For the CDR3, the DNA is TGCGCCAGCAGTCGTACCGGGACACCTAGCAATCAGCCCCAGCATTTT.

J is TRBJ1-5 and V is TRBV27, with TRBD1 as a possible D gene (6 bases). Trimming left V 6 bases short and J 6 bases short, with 15 bases between. This CDR3 comprises 14 residues. CDR1 is MNHEY, CDR2 SMNVEV, per germline (reference sequence). The CDR3 spells CASSLGTPRQPQHF. DNA of the CDR3: TGTGCCAGCAGCCTTGGGACACCGCGTCAGCCCCAGCATTTT.

This chain connects TRBV5-6 to TRBJ1-1, with D uncertain. The V end was cut by 0 bases, the J end by 0 bases, with 6 bases between. The CDR3 is 14 amino acids. The germline V gene encodes CDR1 SGHDT and CDR2 YYEEEE. CDR3 sequence: CASSLGSLNTEAFF. The CDR3 region has the DNA TGTGCCAGCAGCTTGGGGTCATTGAACACTGAAGCTTTCTTT.

This chain joins TRBV30 and TRBJ2-5, with D perhaps given as TRBD1 or TRBD2 (6 bases each). From germline, CDR1 is GTSNPN and CDR2 SVGIG (reference sequence). The ends were cut back, 1 base at V and 7 bases at J, with 16 bases in the middle. CDR3 length: 14 amino acids. The DNA of the CDR3 is TGTGCCTGGAGTGAGCCGGGGGCGAGGGGGACCCAGTACTTC. Its protein is CAWSEPGARGTQYF. The variable domain in full, completed from reference TRBV30 and TRBJ2-5, reads SQTIHQWPATLVQPVGSPLSLECTVEGTSNPNLYWYRQAAGRGLQLLFYSVGIGQISSEVPQNLSASRPQDRQFILSSKKLLLSDSGFYLCAWSEPGARGTQYFGPGTRLLVL.

The chain links TRBV2 to TRBJ2-5, with D perhaps matching TRBD1 or TRBD2 (5 bases each). The CDR3 has 13 residues. V shed 4 bases and J shed 4 bases, with 10 bases lying between them. The germline V gene has CDR1 SNHLY and CDR2 FYNNEI. CDR3 sequence: CASSAGRRETQYF. The CDR3 DNA follows: TGTGCCAGCAGTGCGGGACGGCGAGAGACCCAGTACTTC.

A single count supports this clonotype. The chain has TRBV29-1 and TRBJ2-5; no clear D. Germline V lookup: CDR1 SQVTM, CDR2 ANQGSEA. This CDR3 comprises 12 residues. V lost 4 bases, J lost 4 bases, and 10 bases lay in between. CDR3 protein: CSVVGIGETQYF. The CDR3 DNA reads TGCAGCGTTGTAGGGATTGGAGAGACCCAGTACTTC.

The chain joins TRBV3-1 to TRBJ1-2; 8 nucleotides agree with TRBD1. This CDR3 is 13 amino acids long. The ends lost 8 bases at V and 3 bases at J; junction bases unmatched: 5. Germline CDR1 and CDR2: LGHDT and YNNKEL (reference sequence). The CDR3 loop reads CASASDRDYGYTF. The CDR3 DNA is TGTGCCAGCGCTTCGGACAGGGACTATGGCTACACCTTC.

V gene TRBV9 combines with J gene TRBJ2-7; D possibly corresponds to TRBD1 (6 bases). This CDR3 region has 16 residues. V was cut by 4 bases and J by 6 bases, with 23 bases left in between. The germline V gene has CDR1 SGDLS and CDR2 YYNGEE. The CDR3 region is CASSQGPRTGISEQYF. Here the CDR3 DNA reads TGTGCCAGCAGCCAGGGCCCTAGAACAGGGATCAGCGAGCAGTACTTC.

The chain combines TRBV11-2 with TRBJ1-4; no clear D gene. The CDR3 extends over 15 amino acids. V lost 3 bases and J lost 7, with 15 bases in between. CDR1 and CDR2 from the germline V gene are SGHAT and FQNNGV. The CDR3 region has the DNA TGTGCCAGCAGCTTTAACCGGGGTATTAGTGAAAAACTGTTTTTT. Its protein is CASSFNRGISEKLFF.

The chain carries TRBV30 and TRBJ1-5; D gene uncertain. CDR1 is GTSNPN and CDR2 is SVGIG in the germline V gene (reference sequence). The length of the CDR3 is 13 residues. V lost 4 bases to trimming and J lost 0 bases, with 7 bases between them. In DNA, the CDR3 is TGTGCCTGGACCCCAGGTAGCAATCAGCCCCAGCATTTT. Protein: CAWTPGSNQPQHF.

The chain uses TRBV6-5 and TRBJ2-7; 7 nucleotides match TRBD1. Trimming took 5 bases from V and 2 from J; bases not matched to a gene: 6. Per the germline V gene, CDR1 is MNHEY and CDR2 is SVGAGI. This CDR3 has 14 residues. The CDR3 DNA reads as TGTGCCAGCAGTCCCAGGGACAGACCCTACGAGCAGTACTTC. Translated, it gives CASSPRDRPYEQYF.

This clonotype came up once. The V call is TRBV3-1, the J call TRBJ2-5, with 12 nucleotides matching TRBD2. V dropped 4 bases and J dropped 3; count of bases not matched to a gene: 0. The germline gives CDR1 LGHDT, CDR2 YNNKEL (reference sequence). This CDR3 has 14 residues. The CDR3 protein is CASSPSGREETQYF. CDR3 sequence (DNA): TGTGCCAGCAGCCCTAGCGGGAGGGAAGAGACCCAGTACTTC.

This chain links TRBV13 with TRBJ1-2; D is ambiguous. Trimming removed 2 bases at V and 8 bases at J, with 15 bases between. There are 14 residues in the CDR3. CDR1 is PRHDT and CDR2 is FYEKMQ in the germline V gene (reference sequence). DNA for the CDR3: TGTGCCAGCAGCTTAATGGAACGCCGGCCAGGCTACACCTTC. Its protein product is CASSLMERRPGYTF.

V is TRBV20-1 and J is TRBJ2-6; 9 bases match TRBD2. This CDR3 has 14 residues. J gave up 2 bases and V 6 bases, and 2 bases lay outside the gene matches. Germline lookup yields CDR1 DFQATT and CDR2 SNEGSKA (reference sequence). CDR3 nucleotides: TGCAGTGCCGCGGGAGGGGCTGGGGCCAACGTCCTGACTTTC. Protein sequence: CSAAGGAGANVLTF.

The chain carries TRBV7-8 and TRBJ2-6, with TRBD2 as a possible D gene (5 bases). There are 15 residues in the CDR3. V lost 1 base, J lost 5 bases, and 9 bases lay in between. The germline V gene encodes CDR1 SGHVS and CDR2 FQNEAQ. The DNA for the CDR3 is TGTGCCAGCAGCTTAGGGCGGGCCCGGGCCAACGTCCTGACTTTC. This encodes CASSLGRARANVLTF.

The J gene is TRBJ2-1, the V gene TRBV20-1, with a possible D match to TRBD1 (6 bases). Trimming stripped 3 bases from V and 0 bases from J, with 15 bases between. The length of the CDR3 is 16 residues. Germline CDR1 is DFQATT and CDR2 is SNEGSKA (reference sequence). DNA of the CDR3: TGCAGTGCTAGGACGGACAGAGGTGTCTCCTACAATGAGCAGTTCTTC. Residues: CSARTDRGVSYNEQFF.

The genes are TRBV27 and TRBJ2-1; 12 nucleotides align to TRBD2. Germline V lookup: CDR1 MNHEY, CDR2 SMNVEV (reference sequence). V lost 5 bases, J lost 8 bases, and 16 bases stayed unmatched. This CDR3 comprises 18 residues. The CDR3 region is CASSPIPRLAGVWDEQFF. The CDR3 DNA reads TGTGCCAGCAGTCCCATACCGCGACTAGCGGGAGTTTGGGATGAGCAGTTCTTC.

The J gene is TRBJ1-4, the V gene TRBV12-3 or TRBV12-4; 10 positions agree with TRBD1. The trim removed 6 bases at V and 4 bases at J, leaving 11 bases unmatched. There are 17 residues in the CDR3. In DNA, the CDR3 is TGTGCCAGCAGAAGGGGACAGGGGCTGCGGAGTAATGAAAAACTGTTTTTT. Protein sequence: CASRRGQGLRSNEKLFF.